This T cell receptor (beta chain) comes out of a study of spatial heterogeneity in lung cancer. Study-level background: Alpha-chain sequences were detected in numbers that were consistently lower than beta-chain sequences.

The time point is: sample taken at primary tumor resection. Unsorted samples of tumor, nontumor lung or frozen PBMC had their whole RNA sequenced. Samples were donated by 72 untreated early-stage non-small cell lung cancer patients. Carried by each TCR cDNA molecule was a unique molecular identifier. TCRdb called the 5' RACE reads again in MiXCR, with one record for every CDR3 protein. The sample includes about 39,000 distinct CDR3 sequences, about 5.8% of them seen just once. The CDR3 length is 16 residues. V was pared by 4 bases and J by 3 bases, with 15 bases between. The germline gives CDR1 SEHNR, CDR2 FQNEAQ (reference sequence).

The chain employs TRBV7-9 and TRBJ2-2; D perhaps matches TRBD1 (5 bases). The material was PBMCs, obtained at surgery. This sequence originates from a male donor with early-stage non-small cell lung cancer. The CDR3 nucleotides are TGTGCCAGCAGCTATACAGGCCTTGGGGACACCGGGGAGCTGTTTTTT. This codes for CASSYTGLGDTGELFF.